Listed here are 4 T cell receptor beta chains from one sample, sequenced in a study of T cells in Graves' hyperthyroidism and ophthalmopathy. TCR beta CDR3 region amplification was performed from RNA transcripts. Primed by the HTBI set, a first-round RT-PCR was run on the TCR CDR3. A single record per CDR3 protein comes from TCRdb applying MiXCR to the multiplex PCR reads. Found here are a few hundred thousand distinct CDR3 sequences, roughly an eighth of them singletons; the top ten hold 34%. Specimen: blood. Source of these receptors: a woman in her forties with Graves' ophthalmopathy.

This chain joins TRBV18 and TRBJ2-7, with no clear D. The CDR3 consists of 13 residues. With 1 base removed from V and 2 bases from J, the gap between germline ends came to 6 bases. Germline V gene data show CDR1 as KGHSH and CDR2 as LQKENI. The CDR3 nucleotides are TGTGCCAGCTCACCACAGACAACCTACGAGCAGTACTTC. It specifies CASSPQTTYEQYF.

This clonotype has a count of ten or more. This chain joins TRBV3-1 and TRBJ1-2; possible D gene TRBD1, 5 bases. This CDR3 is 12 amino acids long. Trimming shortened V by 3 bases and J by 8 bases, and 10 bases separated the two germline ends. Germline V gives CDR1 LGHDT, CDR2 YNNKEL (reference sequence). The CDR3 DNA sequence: TGTGCCAGCAGCCAGGGGGATCGGGGCTACACCTTC. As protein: CASSQGDRGYTF.

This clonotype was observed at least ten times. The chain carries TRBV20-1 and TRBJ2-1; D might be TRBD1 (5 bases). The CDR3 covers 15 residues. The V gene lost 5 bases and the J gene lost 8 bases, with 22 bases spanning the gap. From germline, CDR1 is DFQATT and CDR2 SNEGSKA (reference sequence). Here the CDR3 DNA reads TGCAGTGCTGCCTGGGGCCTGGATACGAGCGATGAGCAGTTCTTC. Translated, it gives CSAAWGLDTSDEQFF.

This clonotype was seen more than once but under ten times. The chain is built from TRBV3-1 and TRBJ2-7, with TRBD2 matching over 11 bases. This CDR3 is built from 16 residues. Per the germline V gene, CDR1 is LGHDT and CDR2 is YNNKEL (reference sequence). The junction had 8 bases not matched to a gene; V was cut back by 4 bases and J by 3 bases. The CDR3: CASSRGTSGANYEQYF. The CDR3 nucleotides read TGTGCCAGCAGCCGAGGGACTAGCGGAGCAAACTACGAGCAGTACTTC.